This T cell receptor beta chain comes out of a study of shared clonotypes between healthy human individuals. In the case of this clone: Its antigen remains unidentified.

Study-level results: About 5% of naive CD4 clonotypes were shared across a few donors. Larger estimated richness was generally seen in naive subsets than in memory subsets. Non-shared clonotypes showed lower generation probabilities than clonotypes common to all four donors.

CD45RO negativity and positive selection for CCR7 defined naive CD8 cells, a population that excluded terminally differentiated effector memory CD45RA+ cells. Original data processing: Filtering differed since immunoSEQ provided only junctions, with no quality scores. Assay: immunoSEQ multiplex PCR; the TCRdb copy retains only in-frame clones and omits some. V, J and clone size reflect that table, while D and trimming were determined from the DNA. The data contain roughly 2.1 million clones, more than 85% of them seen just once; the ten biggest clones take up under 2%. Germline-derived CDR1 and CDR2 are MDHEN and SYDVKM. The CDR3 runs to 12 residues. With 5 bases removed from V and 10 bases from J, the gap between germline ends came to 12 bases.

The J gene is TRBJ2-1, the V gene TRBV28; TRBD2 might be the D (5 bases). Sequencing was done on a sample of naive CD8+ T cells from PBMCs. The TCR sequence derives from a man between 18 and 35 years old in good health. Some clones in this sample may be carry-over from other donors' samples. As DNA, the CDR3 is TGTGCCAGCAGTCGGGGTTGGTTGGAGCAGTTCTTC. This translates into CASSRGWLEQFF.